The 18 T cell receptor beta chains listed next were all sequenced from one sample in a study of OX40 agonist ivuxolimab in advanced cancers. TCRdb keeps only in-frame clones here, not all; method: immunoSEQ multiplex PCR. This repertoire shows roughly 39,000 clones, 88% found once; its top ten account for roughly 12%. Sequencing used CD4+ or CD8+ T cells sorted from blood, obtained in a trial of the OX40 agonist ivuxolimab. The receptors derive from an adult with an advanced solid tumor such as melanoma, head and neck, liver or kidney cancer.

The genes are TRBV5-8 and TRBJ2-1, with D perhaps TRBD1 (6 bases). V was pared by 8 bases and J by 7 bases, with 16 bases between. The CDR3 runs to 13 residues. Germline V gene data show CDR1 as SGHTS and CDR2 as YDEGEE. CDR3 DNA: TGTGCCAGTGGGTACAGGGCGGTTAATGAGCAGTTCTTC. This sequence encodes CASGYRAVNEQFF.

The genes are TRBV28 and TRBJ1-1; no clear D gene. CDR3 size: 12 residues. Germline V gene data show CDR1 as MDHEN and CDR2 as SYDVKM. V was pared by 6 bases and J by 0 bases, with 5 bases between. CDR3 nucleotides: TGTGCCAGCAGCTACGTGAACACTGAAGCTTTCTTT. Translating it yields CASSYVNTEAFF. The full variable domain, rest sourced from reference TRBV28 and TRBJ1-1, is DVKVTQSSRYLVKRTGEKVFLECVQDMDHENMFWYRQDPGLGLRLIYFSYDVKMKEKGDIPEGYSVSREKKERFSLILESASTNQTSMYLCASSYVNTEAFFGQGTRLTVV.

The chain joins TRBV5-4 to TRBJ2-1; no reliable D call. The germline V gene has CDR1 SGHNT and CDR2 YYREEE (reference sequence). This CDR3 is 15 amino acids long. Trimming took 0 bases from V and 0 from J, leaving 7 bases between them. For the CDR3, the DNA is TGTGCCAGCAGCTTGGGCAGCAGCTCCTACAATGAGCAGTTCTTC. As protein: CASSLGSSSYNEQFF.

This rearrangement joins TRBV20-1 to TRBJ1-1; D unresolved. Between the trimmed V and J ends, which lost 6 bases and 1 base, there was a span of 6 bases. CDR1 and CDR2 (germline): DFQATT, SNEGSKA (reference sequence). The CDR3 loop spans 11 amino acids. The CDR3 loop is CSAPRNTEAFF. Written as DNA, the CDR3 is TGCAGTGCCCCCCGGAACACTGAAGCTTTCTTT.

The chain joins TRBV15 to TRBJ2-3; D is ambiguous. The CDR3 contains 14 residues. The V end was cut by 0 bases, the J end by 1 base, with 5 bases between. Germline V CDR1 and CDR2: LNHNV, YYDKDF (reference sequence). The CDR3 nucleotides read TGTGCCACCAGCAGAGAGTGGGGCACAGATACGCAGTATTTT. It translates to CATSREWGTDTQYF.

The chain links TRBV4-3 to TRBJ1-5, with 8 bases fitting TRBD1. Germline assignment: CDR1 LGHNA and CDR2 YSLEER. CDR3 length equals 15 residues. The ends lost 4 bases at V and 6 bases at J; junction bases unmatched: 8. CDR3 region: CASSRPTGGVQPQHF. CDR3 DNA: TGCGCCAGCAGCCGGCCTACAGGGGGAGTTCAGCCCCAGCATTTT.

This clone was observed a single time. This chain joins TRBV9 and TRBJ2-2; unclear D gene. Germline V gives CDR1 SGDLS, CDR2 YYNGEE. V was shortened by 1 base and J by 6 bases, with 10 bases between the two germline ends. The CDR3 totals 14 residues. CDR3 sequence: CASSVRVNAGELFF. The CDR3 DNA sequence: TGTGCCAGCAGCGTACGAGTCAATGCCGGGGAGCTGTTTTTT. Drawing the rest from reference TRBV9 and TRBJ2-2, the complete variable domain is DSGVTQTPKHLITATGQRVTLRCSPRSGDLSVYWYQQSLDQGLQFLIQYYNGEERAKGNILERFSAQQFPDLHSELNLSSLELGDSALYFCASSVRVNAGELFFGEGSRLTVL.

The rearrangement uses TRBV10-2 and TRBJ2-7, with 9 bases aligning to TRBD1. Per germline, CDR1 WSHSY and CDR2 SAAADI. Trimming took 6 bases from V and 6 from J; bases not matched to a gene: 9. This CDR3 comprises 14 residues. CDR3 sequence reads: CASRPGQGLREQYF. CDR3 DNA: TGCGCCAGCAGGCCGGGACAGGGTTTACGCGAGCAGTACTTC.

In this sample, this clone turned up a few times. The rearrangement joins TRBV5-1 to TRBJ1-4; no clear D. The germline V gene has CDR1 SGHRS and CDR2 YFSETQ. V lost 4 bases and J 5 bases, leaving 12 bases between the germline ends. This CDR3 spans 14 amino acids. For the CDR3, the DNA is TGCGCCAGCAGCAAGGAGGGCCGGAATGAAAAACTGTTTTTT. Translating it yields CASSKEGRNEKLFF.

The chain joins TRBV28 to TRBJ1-1; no reliable D call. Trimming removed 8 bases at V and 3 bases at J, with 19 bases between. Germline V gene sequence: CDR1 MDHEN, CDR2 SYDVKM. The CDR3 totals 15 residues. The chain's CDR3 is CASGHFSTKDTEAFF. For the CDR3, the DNA is TGTGCCAGCGGTCACTTTTCCACGAAGGACACTGAAGCTTTCTTT.

V and J are TRBV7-3 and TRBJ2-1, with 12 bases matching TRBD2. The germline V gene encodes CDR1 SGHTA and CDR2 FQGTGA. The CDR3 length is 15 residues. J was trimmed by 6 bases and V by 5 bases; bases with no gene match: 5. The CDR3 DNA reads as TGTGCCAGCAGCATAGGGACTAGCGGGTCCAATGAGCAGTTCTTC. This gives the protein CASSIGTSGSNEQFF.

The gene calls are TRBV28 and TRBJ2-6, with D perhaps matching TRBD1 (5 bases). V was shortened by 6 bases and J by 4 bases, with 13 bases between the two germline ends. The CDR3 is 15 residues long. Germline-derived CDR1 and CDR2 are MDHEN and SYDVKM. The chain's CDR3 is CASRETVPGANVLTF. The CDR3 bases are TGTGCCAGCAGGGAGACAGTCCCCGGGGCCAACGTCCTGACTTTC.

CDR3 coding DNA: TGTGCCAGCAGTTACTACGAGGGGGACCAAGAGACCCAGTACTTC. Translated, it gives CASSYYEGDQETQYF. The V call is TRBV6-5, the J call TRBJ2-5; TRBD1 might be the D (6 bases). Per germline, CDR1 MNHEY and CDR2 SVGAGI. Trimming left V 1 base short and J 0 bases short, with 9 bases between. There are 15 residues in the CDR3.

This clone is a singleton in its sample. The chain's CDR3 is CASSTTSEQFF. The CDR3 bases are TGTGCCAGCAGTACAACGAGTGAGCAGTTCTTC. The chain couples TRBV2 to TRBJ2-1; no clear D. The CDR3 consists of 11 residues. Trimming cost V 5 bases and J 9 bases, with 8 bases left between them. Per germline, CDR1 SNHLY and CDR2 FYNNEI. Looking up the rest from reference TRBV2 and TRBJ2-1 gives the full variable domain: EPEVTQTPSHQVTQMGQEVILRCVPISNHLYFYWYRQILGQKVEFLVSFYNNEISEKSEIFDDQFSVERPDGSNFTLKIRSTKLEDSAMYFCASSTTSEQFFGPGTRLTVL.

The chain carries TRBV5-1 and TRBJ1-1; tentative D call: TRBD1 (6 bases). Trimming left V 4 bases short and J 1 base short, with 11 bases between. The CDR3 loop spans 14 amino acids. Per the germline V gene, CDR1 is SGHRS and CDR2 is YFSETQ. The CDR3 is CASSAPTGNTEAFF. In DNA form, the CDR3 reads TGCGCCAGCAGCGCCCCGACAGGGAACACTGAAGCTTTCTTT.

The gene calls are TRBV28 and TRBJ1-3, with D uncertain. Deletions cut 2 bases from V and 6 bases from J, with 11 bases between. The CDR3 contains 14 residues. The germline V gene encodes CDR1 MDHEN and CDR2 SYDVKM. The CDR3 loop reads CASSLPGRLNTIYF. The CDR3 nucleotides read TGTGCCAGCAGTTTACCCGGGAGGTTAAACACCATATATTTT.

The chain uses TRBV15 and TRBJ2-7; TRBD1 matches 7 bases. Germline V gives CDR1 LNHNV, CDR2 YYDKDF (reference sequence). The V segment lost 3 bases and the J segment 2 bases; nucleotides outside the gene matches: 7. The CDR3 sequence is 15 residues long. CDR3 protein: CATSSVRQGPYEQYF. For the CDR3, the DNA is TGTGCCACCAGCAGCGTAAGACAGGGCCCCTACGAGCAGTACTTC.

The chain has TRBV28 and TRBJ1-1, with 8 bases lining up with TRBD1. CDR3 length equals 16 residues. With 5 bases clipped from V and 0 bases from J, the junction kept 8 bases outside the gene matches. The germline V gene encodes CDR1 MDHEN and CDR2 SYDVKM. CDR3 sequence reads: CASSTMPGQVNTEAFF. DNA for the CDR3: TGTGCCAGCAGTACTATGCCGGGACAGGTGAACACTGAAGCTTTCTTT.